This record concerns one TCR beta chain sequence. The data originate from a study of CD8 T cells in Susac syndrome. The CDR3 is 14 amino acids. V shed 3 bases and J 3 bases; nucleotides not matched to a gene: 0. Germline CDR1 SGHAT, CDR2 FQNNGV. A quantity of about 0.45 to 1 ug RNA underwent reverse transcription using random hexamers. Using its own MiXCR run on the immunoSEQ multiplex PCR reads, TCRdb lists one record per CDR3 protein. Of some 190,000 distinct CDR3 sequences in the sample, about 95% are singletons; the top ten hold 0.1%. This receptor was taken from a human donor in good health. The chain recombines TRBV11-2 with TRBJ2-5; 11 nucleotides align to TRBD2. Sequenced: CD4+ T cells from PBMCs. The CDR3 DNA is TGTGCCAGCAGCTTGACTAGCGGGAAAGAGACCCAGTACTTC. It specifies CASSLTSGKETQYF. The variable domain in full, with the rest retrieved from reference TRBV11-2 and TRBJ2-5, is EAGVAQSPRYKIIEKRQSVAFWCNPISGHATLYWYQQILGQGPKLLIQFQNNGVVDDSQLPKDRFSAERLKGVDSTLKIQPAKLEDSAVYLCASSLTSGKETQYFGPGTRLLVL.